The rows below give T cell receptor beta chains drawn from one sample of a study of cytomegalovirus exposure and HLA in healthy donors. Assay used: immunoSEQ multiplex PCR; TCRdb lists only in-frame clones, some missing. The sample consists of about 140,000 clones, around four fifths of them appearing once. Sequencing used PBMCs. The receptor source for this set is a man between 25 and 39 years old in good health. Both conserved end residues are part of each CDR3. A D gene is named only where the DNA matches it firmly. Clone size is shown for a subset of rows, as once, few, many or a class of expanded clone.

D gene: -
V gene: TRBV11-2
J gene: TRBJ2-1
clone size: -
CDR3 protein: CASSTQVYNEQFF
CDR3 DNA: TGTGCCAGCAGCACACAGGTCTACAATGAGCAGTTCTTC

D gene: TRBD2
V gene: TRBV7-3
J gene: TRBJ2-1
clone size: few
CDR3 protein: CASSLNGGRTSGFNEQFF
CDR3 DNA: TGTGCCAGCAGCTTAAATGGGGGTCGCACTAGCGGATTCAATGAGCAGTTCTTC

D gene: TRBD2
V gene: TRBV7-6
J gene: TRBJ2-7
clone size: -
CDR3 protein: CASSPGLAGGRSSYEQYF
CDR3 DNA: TGTGCCAGCAGCCCCGGACTAGCGGGAGGGCGGAGCTCCTACGAGCAGTACTTC

D gene: TRBD2
V gene: TRBV5-1
J gene: TRBJ2-7
clone size: -
CDR3 protein: CASSWQLAGVREQYF
CDR3 DNA: TGCGCCAGCAGCTGGCAACTAGCGGGAGTGAGGGAGCAGTACTTC

D gene: -
V gene: TRBV2
J gene: TRBJ1-1
clone size: -
CDR3 protein: CAEGGFTEAFF
CDR3 DNA: TGTGCCGAGGGGGGGTTCACTGAAGCTTTCTTT

D gene: -
V gene: TRBV6-1
J gene: TRBJ2-3
clone size: -
CDR3 protein: CASSVRTSLTDTQYF
CDR3 DNA: TGTGCCAGCTCGGTCCGGACATCCCTCACAGATACGCAGTATTTT

D gene: -
V gene: TRBV5-6
J gene: TRBJ1-5
clone size: once
CDR3 protein: CASSLSFSGARNQPQHF
CDR3 DNA: TGTGCCAGCAGCTTGTCCTTCTCAGGGGCGCGCAATCAGCCCCAGCATTTT

D gene: TRBD1
V gene: TRBV6-5
J gene: TRBJ2-3
clone size: -
CDR3 protein: CASSYGQGAHTQYF
CDR3 DNA: TGTGCCAGCAGTTACGGACAGGGGGCGCACACGCAGTATTTT

D gene: TRBD2
V gene: TRBV15
J gene: TRBJ2-1
clone size: once
CDR3 protein: CATSRQGLAGDPEQFF
CDR3 DNA: TGTGCCACCAGCCGCCAGGGACTAGCGGGAGACCCTGAGCAGTTCTTC

D gene: -
V gene: TRBV6-6
J gene: TRBJ1-5
clone size: few
CDR3 protein: CATKGGGRGQPQHF
CDR3 DNA: TGTGCCACTAAAGGGGGGGGCCGGGGTCAGCCCCAGCATTTT

D gene: -
V gene: TRBV28
J gene: TRBJ1-1
clone size: few
CDR3 protein: CASSLLGGNTEAFF
CDR3 DNA: TGTGCCAGCAGTTTACTTGGAGGAAACACTGAAGCTTTCTTT

D gene: TRBD2
V gene: TRBV7-2
J gene: TRBJ2-2
clone size: few
CDR3 protein: CASSSGLAGGGYTGELFF
CDR3 DNA: TGTGCCAGCAGCTCCGGACTAGCGGGAGGAGGGTACACCGGGGAGCTGTTTTTT

D gene: -
V gene: TRBV6-5
J gene: TRBJ2-7
clone size: -
CDR3 protein: CASSYAPAGRLRQYF
CDR3 DNA: TGTGCCAGCAGTTACGCTCCCGCGGGGCGCCTGCGGCAGTACTTC

D gene: TRBD2
V gene: TRBV27
J gene: TRBJ2-3
clone size: -
CDR3 protein: CASYKSGRPSTDTQYF
CDR3 DNA: TGTGCCAGCTATAAGAGCGGGAGGCCCTCCACAGATACGCAGTATTTT

D gene: TRBD2
V gene: TRBV5-1
J gene: TRBJ2-5
clone size: -
CDR3 protein: CASARGVQETQYF
CDR3 DNA: TGCGCCAGCGCACGGGGGGTCCAAGAGACCCAGTACTTC

D gene: TRBD2
V gene: TRBV9
J gene: TRBJ2-1
clone size: -
CDR3 protein: CASSVDGTSPYNEQFF
CDR3 DNA: TGTGCCAGCAGCGTAGATGGGACTAGTCCCTACAATGAGCAGTTCTTC

D gene: -
V gene: TRBV30
J gene: TRBJ2-7
clone size: -
CDR3 protein: CAWTNLDSEQYF
CDR3 DNA: TGTGCCTGGACTAATCTTGATTCGGAGCAGTACTTC

D gene: -
V gene: TRBV27
J gene: TRBJ2-1
clone size: -
CDR3 protein: CASRPSSSPYLYNEQFF
CDR3 DNA: TGTGCCAGCAGGCCCTCTAGTTCCCCCTATCTATACAATGAGCAGTTCTTC

D gene: -
V gene: TRBV4-1
J gene: TRBJ1-1
clone size: -
CDR3 protein: CASSPGAGEDEAFF
CDR3 DNA: TGCGCCAGCTCGCCGGGGGCGGGAGAGGATGAAGCTTTCTTT

D gene: TRBD2
V gene: TRBV28
J gene: TRBJ2-7
clone size: -
CDR3 protein: CASSPPGLADPSYEQYF
CDR3 DNA: TGTGCCAGCAGCCCCCCTGGGCTAGCGGACCCTTCCTACGAGCAGTACTTC

D gene: -
V gene: TRBV19
J gene: TRBJ2-7
clone size: few
CDR3 protein: CASSSRGRENSYEQYF
CDR3 DNA: TGTGCCAGTAGCTCCCGTGGCAGGGAAAATTCTTACGAGCAGTACTTC

D gene: -
V gene: TRBV28
J gene: TRBJ2-7
clone size: once
CDR3 protein: CASSRITGQYF
CDR3 DNA: TGTGCCAGCAGCCGTATTACGGGGCAGTACTTC

D gene: -
V gene: TRBV6-1
J gene: TRBJ2-7
clone size: -
CDR3 protein: CASSEFGGARNEQYF
CDR3 DNA: TGTGCCAGCAGTGAATTCGGTGGGGCCCGGAACGAGCAGTACTTC

D gene: -
V gene: TRBV30
J gene: TRBJ1-3
clone size: once
CDR3 protein: CAWNLDRNTIYF
CDR3 DNA: TGTGCCTGGAATTTAGATAGAAACACCATATATTTT

D gene: TRBD2
V gene: TRBV7-2
J gene: TRBJ2-7
clone size: once
CDR3 protein: CASSSSRGQRGKLYEQYF
CDR3 DNA: TGTGCCAGCAGCTCCTCCCGGGGGCAGCGGGGGAAACTCTACGAGCAGTACTTC

D gene: TRBD2
V gene: TRBV6-6
J gene: TRBJ2-7
clone size: -
CDR3 protein: CASRASGRAGGEQYF
CDR3 DNA: TGTGCCAGCAGGGCTAGCGGGAGGGCAGGGGGCGAGCAGTACTTC

D gene: TRBD2
V gene: TRBV30
J gene: TRBJ2-1
clone size: few
CDR3 protein: CAWRGLAGGNSYNEQFF
CDR3 DNA: TGTGCCTGGAGGGGACTAGCGGGGGGGAACTCCTACAATGAGCAGTTCTTC

D gene: -
V gene: TRBV7-9
J gene: TRBJ2-1
clone size: -
CDR3 protein: CASSLLNEQFF
CDR3 DNA: TGTGCCAGCAGCCTACTCAATGAGCAGTTCTTC

D gene: -
V gene: TRBV18
J gene: TRBJ1-3
clone size: -
CDR3 protein: CASSPDSSVFGNTIYF
CDR3 DNA: TGTGCCAGCTCACCAGATAGCTCTGTCTTTGGAAACACCATATATTTT

D gene: -
V gene: TRBV28
J gene: TRBJ2-7
clone size: -
CDR3 protein: CASSFGGSSSYEQYF
CDR3 DNA: TGTGCCAGCAGTTTTGGGGGCTCTAGCTCCTACGAGCAGTACTTC

D gene: TRBD1
V gene: TRBV7-7
J gene: TRBJ2-7
clone size: -
CDR3 protein: CASSRGQGASYEQYF
CDR3 DNA: TGTGCCAGCAGCCGTGGACAGGGGGCCTCCTACGAGCAGTACTTC

D gene: -
V gene: TRBV7-2
J gene: TRBJ1-2
clone size: few
CDR3 protein: CASSRGGLIDGYTF
CDR3 DNA: TGTGCCAGCAGCAGGGGGGGGCTGATCGATGGCTACACCTTC

D gene: -
V gene: TRBV27
J gene: TRBJ2-7
clone size: -
CDR3 protein: CASSPKPRDNEQYF
CDR3 DNA: TGTGCCAGCAGCCCTAAACCCCGGGACAACGAGCAGTACTTC

D gene: -
V gene: TRBV19
J gene: TRBJ1-2
clone size: -
CDR3 protein: CATIARGDYGYTF
CDR3 DNA: TGTGCCACCATAGCCAGGGGAGACTATGGCTACACCTTC

D gene: TRBD1
V gene: TRBV29-1
J gene: TRBJ1-1
clone size: -
CDR3 protein: CSAGQGTAEAFF
CDR3 DNA: TGCAGCGCGGGACAGGGGACGGCTGAAGCTTTCTTT

D gene: TRBD1
V gene: TRBV5-1
J gene: TRBJ1-1
clone size: -
CDR3 protein: CASSWGRGTVGTEAFF
CDR3 DNA: TGCGCCAGCAGCTGGGGACGGGGGACAGTAGGCACTGAAGCTTTCTTT

D gene: -
V gene: TRBV13
J gene: TRBJ2-6
clone size: -
CDR3 protein: CASSLRGTPHLGANVLTF
CDR3 DNA: TGTGCCAGCAGCCTCAGGGGTACCCCGCATCTCGGGGCCAACGTCCTGACTTTC

D gene: -
V gene: TRBV6-1
J gene: TRBJ2-6
clone size: -
CDR3 protein: CASSSTSSGANVLTF
CDR3 DNA: TGTGCCAGCAGTAGCACTAGCTCTGGGGCCAACGTCCTGACTTTC

D gene: -
V gene: TRBV6-5
J gene: TRBJ1-2
clone size: -
CDR3 protein: CASSYSGPGSYGYTF
CDR3 DNA: TGTGCCAGCAGTTACTCTGGTCCGGGGAGCTATGGCTACACCTTC

D gene: TRBD2
V gene: TRBV5-8
J gene: TRBJ2-1
clone size: -
CDR3 protein: CASSLVAGGYNEQFF
CDR3 DNA: TGTGCCAGCAGCTTGGTCGCGGGAGGATACAATGAGCAGTTCTTC

D gene: TRBD1
V gene: TRBV30
J gene: TRBJ2-7
clone size: few
CDR3 protein: CAGRPTGGVEQYF
CDR3 DNA: TGTGCCGGACGTCCGACAGGGGGCGTCGAGCAGTACTTC

D gene: -
V gene: TRBV6-1
J gene: TRBJ1-2
clone size: -
CDR3 protein: CASSANRDGYGYTF
CDR3 DNA: TGTGCCAGCAGTGCCAACAGGGACGGCTATGGCTACACCTTC

D gene: -
V gene: TRBV5-1
J gene: TRBJ2-1
clone size: -
CDR3 protein: CASSYGDTNNEQFF
CDR3 DNA: TGCGCCAGCAGCTACGGGGACACAAACAATGAGCAGTTCTTC

D gene: -
V gene: TRBV28
J gene: TRBJ1-5
clone size: -
CDR3 protein: CASNTQHF
CDR3 DNA: TGTGCCAGCAACACCCAGCATTTT

D gene: TRBD1
V gene: TRBV5-4
J gene: TRBJ2-7
clone size: -
CDR3 protein: CASSLGQGDYEQYF
CDR3 DNA: TGTGCCAGCAGCCTCGGACAGGGGGACTACGAGCAGTACTTC

D gene: TRBD2
V gene: TRBV30
J gene: TRBJ2-1
clone size: -
CDR3 protein: CAWSPPLAGMRIDNEQFF
CDR3 DNA: TGTGCCTGGAGTCCCCCACTAGCGGGCATGAGGATCGACAATGAGCAGTTCTTC

D gene: TRBD1
V gene: TRBV19
J gene: TRBJ1-1
clone size: -
CDR3 protein: CASGQVNTEAFF
CDR3 DNA: TGTGCCAGTGGACAGGTGAACACTGAAGCTTTCTTT

D gene: -
V gene: TRBV19
J gene: TRBJ2-5
clone size: -
CDR3 protein: CASSVGSYRSTQYF
CDR3 DNA: TGTGCCAGTAGTGTAGGTTCGTACAGATCGACCCAGTACTTC

D gene: -
V gene: TRBV7-9
J gene: TRBJ2-1
clone size: -
CDR3 protein: CASSLGSPGEQFF
CDR3 DNA: TGTGCCAGCAGCTTAGGGTCGCCCGGTGAGCAGTTCTTC

D gene: TRBD1
V gene: TRBV7-9
J gene: TRBJ1-1
clone size: few
CDR3 protein: CASSPRFGTGGPAFF
CDR3 DNA: TGTGCCAGCAGCCCCCGCTTTGGGACAGGGGGGCCAGCTTTCTTT

D gene: -
V gene: TRBV7-2
J gene: TRBJ2-1
clone size: -
CDR3 protein: CASSLMGEVYNEQFF
CDR3 DNA: TGTGCCAGCAGCTTAATGGGAGAGGTCTACAATGAGCAGTTCTTC

D gene: -
V gene: TRBV21-1
J gene: TRBJ2-7
clone size: -
CDR3 protein: CASSPGLAGVEQYF
CDR3 DNA: TGTGCCAGCAGCCCGGGACTAGCGGGAGTCGAGCAGTACTTC

D gene: -
V gene: TRBV11-3
J gene: TRBJ1-3
clone size: -
CDR3 protein: CASSPTGENTIYF
CDR3 DNA: TGTGCCAGCAGCCCCACGGGGGAAAACACCATATATTTT

D gene: TRBD1
V gene: TRBV6-5
J gene: TRBJ2-7
clone size: -
CDR3 protein: CASSYSGQGIGEQYF
CDR3 DNA: TGTGCCAGCAGTTACTCGGGACAGGGGATAGGCGAGCAGTACTTC

D gene: TRBD2
V gene: TRBV5-5
J gene: TRBJ2-7
clone size: -
CDR3 protein: CASSFRTSGGREQYF
CDR3 DNA: TGTGCCAGCAGCTTCAGAACTAGCGGCGGTCGGGAGCAGTACTTC

D gene: -
V gene: TRBV2
J gene: TRBJ2-6
clone size: -
CDR3 protein: CASSTTGSGLAGANVLTF
CDR3 DNA: TGTGCCAGCAGTACCACAGGGTCCGGGCTCGCTGGGGCCAACGTCCTGACTTTC

D gene: TRBD1
V gene: TRBV5-6
J gene: TRBJ2-4
clone size: -
CDR3 protein: CASSFDRGLGKNIQYF
CDR3 DNA: TGTGCCAGCAGCTTCGACAGGGGGTTAGGCAAAAACATTCAGTACTTC

D gene: -
V gene: TRBV27
J gene: TRBJ1-4
clone size: -
CDR3 protein: CASSHNYNEKLFF
CDR3 DNA: TGTGCCAGCAGTCACAACTATAATGAAAAACTGTTTTTT

D gene: -
V gene: TRBV19
J gene: TRBJ1-2
clone size: -
CDR3 protein: CASSFDSNYGYTF
CDR3 DNA: TGTGCCAGTAGTTTCGACAGTAACTATGGCTACACCTTC